This T cell receptor beta chain emerged from a study of yellow fever vaccine responses in identical twins. TCRdb analysed the RT-PCR reads with MiXCR anew, one entry per CDR3 protein. The sample lists about 23,000 distinct CDR3 sequences, under 80% occurring once. Specimen: T cells from blood (PBMCs), unsorted or a sorted subset (not recorded which), collected before or after yellow fever vaccination (not recorded which). This sequence originates from a woman aged 18-29 years who received the yellow fever vaccine.

Written as DNA, the CDR3 is TGCGCCAGCAGCTCTGGGCAGTCCTCCTACGAGCAGTACTTC. It specifies CASSSGQSSYEQYF. The chain joins TRBV5-1 to TRBJ2-7; no definite D call. V was shortened by 3 bases and J by 0 bases, with 10 bases between the two germline ends. The CDR3 covers 14 residues. Germline CDR1 is SGHRS and CDR2 is YFSETQ.